The clone carrying this TCR beta chain was detected a few times. Its antigen is currently unknown. TCRdb re-called the 5' RACE reads through MiXCR, storing one row per CDR3 protein. The table records more than 600,000 distinct CDR3 sequences, roughly 18% of them present only once. This CDR3 has 17 amino acids. Germline assignment: CDR1 MGHDK and CDR2 SYGVNS. The V gene lost 6 bases and the J gene lost 7 bases, with 25 bases spanning the gap. The data were taken from a study of identical twins. Points from the study as a whole: A lower insertion count was a feature of abundant cord blood beta clonotypes, with no such feature in memory repertoires.

The same data also went into a second study, on T cells expressing NK-cell markers.

The sequence was obtained from a woman aged 18-29 years in good health. The V and J genes are TRBV25-1 and TRBJ1-5, with D perhaps TRBD1 (6 bases). Material: PBMCs. CDR3 sequence reads: CASRKRVGTTTKQPQHF. CDR3 sequence (DNA): TGTGCCAGCAGGAAGAGAGTGGGGACAACAACGAAACAGCCCCAGCATTTT.